This TCR beta chain was documented in a study of human T cells and chemical hapten exposure. Study-wide results and caveats: TCRs at a frequency above 1 in 1000 stayed unchanged with DPC sensitization.

CDR3 length equals 12 residues. The V end was cut by 5 bases, the J end by 7 bases, with 11 bases between. Looked up from germline, CDR1 is MDHEN and CDR2 is SYDVKM. The library tagged each cDNA molecule with unique molecular identifiers. How the authors handled the data: Samples ranged from about 23,224 to 690,600 TCRs, with a median of roughly 95,000. TCRdb reanalysed the RACE reads using MiXCR and keeps one entry per CDR3 protein. The V and J calls follow TCRdb's processing rather than the paper's. The data hold around 250,000 distinct CDR3 sequences, with approximately 8.6% observed a single time. This clonotype has at least ten counts. What it binds is unknown. Time point denoted: pre-sensitization, week 0. Treatment noted: therapeutic diphenylcyclopropenone sensitization with weekly scalp DPC. Suited to DPC and affected by alopecia, the donors ranged from 18 to 70 years old.

Sequencing used whole blood, obtained in connection with sensitization to the hapten diphenylcyclopropenone (DPC). The origin of this receptor is a woman aged 40 to 49 with alopecia areata. Some clones in this sample may be carry-over from other donors' samples. V and J are TRBV28 and TRBJ1-2; the D is unclear. The CDR3 here is CASSAEVLGYTF. The DNA for the CDR3 is TGTGCCAGCAGTGCTGAGGTTCTTGGCTACACCTTC.